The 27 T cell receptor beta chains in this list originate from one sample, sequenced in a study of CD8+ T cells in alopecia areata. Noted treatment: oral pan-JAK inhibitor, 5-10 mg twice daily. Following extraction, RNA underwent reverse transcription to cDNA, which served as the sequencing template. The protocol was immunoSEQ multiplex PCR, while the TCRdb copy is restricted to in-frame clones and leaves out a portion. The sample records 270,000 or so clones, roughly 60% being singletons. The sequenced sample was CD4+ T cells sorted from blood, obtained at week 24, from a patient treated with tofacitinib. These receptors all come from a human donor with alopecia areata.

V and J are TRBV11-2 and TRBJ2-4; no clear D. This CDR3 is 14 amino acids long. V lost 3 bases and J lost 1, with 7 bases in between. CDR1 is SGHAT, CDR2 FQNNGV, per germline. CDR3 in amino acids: CASSFDGAKNIQYF. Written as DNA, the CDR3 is TGTGCCAGCAGCTTCGACGGGGCCAAAAACATTCAGTACTTC.

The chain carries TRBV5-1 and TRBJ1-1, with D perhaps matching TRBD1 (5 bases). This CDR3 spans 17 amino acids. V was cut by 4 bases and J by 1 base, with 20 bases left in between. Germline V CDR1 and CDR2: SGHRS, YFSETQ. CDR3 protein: CASSPTPPVQGNTEAFF. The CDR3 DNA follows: TGCGCCAGCAGCCCCACACCCCCCGTTCAGGGGAACACTGAAGCTTTCTTT.

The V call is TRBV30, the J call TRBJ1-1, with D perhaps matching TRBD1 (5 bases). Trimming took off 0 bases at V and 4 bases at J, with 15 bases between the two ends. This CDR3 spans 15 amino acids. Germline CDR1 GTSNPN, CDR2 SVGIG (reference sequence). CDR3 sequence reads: CAWSVLGQGGTEAFF. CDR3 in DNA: TGTGCCTGGAGTGTACTGGGCCAGGGTGGCACTGAAGCTTTCTTT.

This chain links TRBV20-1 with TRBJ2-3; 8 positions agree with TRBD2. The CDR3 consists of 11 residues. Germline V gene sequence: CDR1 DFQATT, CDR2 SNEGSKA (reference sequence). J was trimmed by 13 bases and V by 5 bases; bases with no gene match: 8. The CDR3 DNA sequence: TGCAGTGCTTCCAGCGGGGGCGAGGAGTATTTT. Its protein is CSASSGGEEYF.

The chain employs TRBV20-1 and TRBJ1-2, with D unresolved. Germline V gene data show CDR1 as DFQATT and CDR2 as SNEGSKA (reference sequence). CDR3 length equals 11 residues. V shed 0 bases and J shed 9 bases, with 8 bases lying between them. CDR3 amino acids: CSARDTGSYTF. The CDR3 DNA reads TGCAGTGCTAGAGATACCGGTAGCTACACCTTC.

CDR3 DNA: TGTGCCAGCAGTCCGAGCGGGCAGGGGTTTACCTCTAACTATGGCTACACCTTC. This codes for CASSPSGQGFTSNYGYTF. The chain joins TRBV27 to TRBJ1-2; a weak D match, TRBD1 (6 bases). This CDR3 region has 18 residues. Germline-derived CDR1 and CDR2 are MNHEY and SMNVEV (reference sequence). The V end lost 5 bases, the J end lost 0 bases, and 22 bases lay between the germline ends.

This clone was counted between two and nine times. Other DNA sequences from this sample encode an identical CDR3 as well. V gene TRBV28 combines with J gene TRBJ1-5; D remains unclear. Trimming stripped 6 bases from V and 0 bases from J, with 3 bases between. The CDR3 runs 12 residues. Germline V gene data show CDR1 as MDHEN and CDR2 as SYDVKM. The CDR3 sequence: CASRISNQPQHF. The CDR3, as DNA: TGTGCCAGCAGGATTAGCAATCAGCCCCAGCATTTT.

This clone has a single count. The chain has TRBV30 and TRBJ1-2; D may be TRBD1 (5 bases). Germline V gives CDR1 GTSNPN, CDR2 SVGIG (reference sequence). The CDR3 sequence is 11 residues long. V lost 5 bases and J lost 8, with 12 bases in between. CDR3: CAWGAKGGYTF. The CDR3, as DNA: TGTGCCTGGGGGGCCAAAGGCGGCTACACCTTC.

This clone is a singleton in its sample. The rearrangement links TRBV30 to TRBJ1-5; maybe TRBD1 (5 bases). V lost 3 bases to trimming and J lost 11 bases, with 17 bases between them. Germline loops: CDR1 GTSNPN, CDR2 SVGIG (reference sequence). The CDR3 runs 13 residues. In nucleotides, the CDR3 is TGTGCCTGGAGGGCGACAACCGTAGGGGCCCAGCATTTT. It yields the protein CAWRATTVGAQHF.

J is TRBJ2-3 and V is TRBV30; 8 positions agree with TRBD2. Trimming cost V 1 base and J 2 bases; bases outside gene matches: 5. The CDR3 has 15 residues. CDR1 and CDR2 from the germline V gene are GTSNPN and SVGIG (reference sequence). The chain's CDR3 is CAWSALAGPTDTQYF. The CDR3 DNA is TGTGCCTGGAGTGCGCTAGCGGGCCCCACAGATACGCAGTATTTT.

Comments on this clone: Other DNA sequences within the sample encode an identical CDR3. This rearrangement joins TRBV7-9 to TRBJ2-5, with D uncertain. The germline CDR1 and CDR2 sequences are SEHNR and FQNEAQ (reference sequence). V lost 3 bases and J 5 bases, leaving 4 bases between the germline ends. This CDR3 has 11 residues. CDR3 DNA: TGTGCCAGCAGCTTGTCCGAGACCCAGTACTTC. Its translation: CASSLSETQYF.

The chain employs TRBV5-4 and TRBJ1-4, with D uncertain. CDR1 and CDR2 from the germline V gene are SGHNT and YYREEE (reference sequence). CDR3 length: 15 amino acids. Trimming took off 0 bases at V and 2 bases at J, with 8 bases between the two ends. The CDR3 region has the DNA TGTGCCAGCAGCTTGGCCCCGAGGACTAATGAAAAACTGTTTTTT. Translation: CASSLAPRTNEKLFF.

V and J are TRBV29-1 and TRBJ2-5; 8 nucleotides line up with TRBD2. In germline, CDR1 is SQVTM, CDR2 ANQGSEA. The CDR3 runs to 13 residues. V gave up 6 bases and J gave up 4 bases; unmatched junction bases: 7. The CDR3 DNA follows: TGCAGCGTATTAAGCGGGGGCCCAGAGACCCAGTACTTC. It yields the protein CSVLSGGPETQYF.

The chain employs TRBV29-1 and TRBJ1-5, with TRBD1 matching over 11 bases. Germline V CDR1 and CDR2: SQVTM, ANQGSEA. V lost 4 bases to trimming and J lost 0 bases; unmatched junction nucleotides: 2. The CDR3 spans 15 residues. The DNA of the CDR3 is TGCAGCGTTGGGGACAGGGGGTCTAGCAATCAGCCCCAGCATTTT. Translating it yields CSVGDRGSSNQPQHF.

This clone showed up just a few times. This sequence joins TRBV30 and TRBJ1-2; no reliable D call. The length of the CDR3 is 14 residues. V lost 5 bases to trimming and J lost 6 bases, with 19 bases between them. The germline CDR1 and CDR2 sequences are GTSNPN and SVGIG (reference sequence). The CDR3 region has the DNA TGTGCCTGGCGCAGGACTCCCGTGGTTCATGGCTACACCTTC. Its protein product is CAWRRTPVVHGYTF. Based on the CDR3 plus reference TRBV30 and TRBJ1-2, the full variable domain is SQTIHQWPATLVQPVGSPLSLECTVEGTSNPNLYWYRQAAGRGLQLLFYSVGIGQISSEVPQNLSASRPQDRQFILSSKKLLLSDSGFYLCAWRRTPVVHGYTFGSGTRLTVV.

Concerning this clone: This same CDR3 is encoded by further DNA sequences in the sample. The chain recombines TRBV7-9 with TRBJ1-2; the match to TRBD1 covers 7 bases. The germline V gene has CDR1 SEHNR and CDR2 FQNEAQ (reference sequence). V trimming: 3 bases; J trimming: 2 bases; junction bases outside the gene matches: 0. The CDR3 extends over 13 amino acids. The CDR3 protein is CASSLGQNYGYTF. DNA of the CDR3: TGTGCCAGCAGCTTGGGACAGAACTATGGCTACACCTTC.

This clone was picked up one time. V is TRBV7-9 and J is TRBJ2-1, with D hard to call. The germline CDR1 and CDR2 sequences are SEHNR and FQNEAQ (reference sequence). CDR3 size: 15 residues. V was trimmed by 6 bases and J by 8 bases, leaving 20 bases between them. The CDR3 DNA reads TGTGCCAGCAGACCTGGACGGCTGGCCCCCGATGAGCAGTTCTTC. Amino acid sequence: CASRPGRLAPDEQFF.

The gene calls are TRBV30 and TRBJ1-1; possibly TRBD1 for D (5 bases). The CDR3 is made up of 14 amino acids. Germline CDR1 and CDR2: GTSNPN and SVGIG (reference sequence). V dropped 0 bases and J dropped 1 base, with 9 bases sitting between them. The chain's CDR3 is CAWSVNRGNTEAFF. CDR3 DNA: TGTGCCTGGAGTGTGAATAGGGGGAACACTGAAGCTTTCTTT.

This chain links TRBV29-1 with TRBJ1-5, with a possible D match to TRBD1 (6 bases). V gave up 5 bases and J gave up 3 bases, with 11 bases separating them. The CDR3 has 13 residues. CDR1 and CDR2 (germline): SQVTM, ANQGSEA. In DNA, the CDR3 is TGCAGCGTTCAAGTGGGACACAATCAGCCCCAGCATTTT. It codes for CSVQVGHNQPQHF.

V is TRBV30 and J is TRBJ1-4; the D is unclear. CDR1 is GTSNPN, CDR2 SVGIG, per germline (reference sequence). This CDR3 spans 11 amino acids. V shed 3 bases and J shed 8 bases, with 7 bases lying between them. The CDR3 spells CAWSLREKLFF. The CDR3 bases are TGTGCCTGGAGCCTGAGAGAAAAACTGTTTTTT.

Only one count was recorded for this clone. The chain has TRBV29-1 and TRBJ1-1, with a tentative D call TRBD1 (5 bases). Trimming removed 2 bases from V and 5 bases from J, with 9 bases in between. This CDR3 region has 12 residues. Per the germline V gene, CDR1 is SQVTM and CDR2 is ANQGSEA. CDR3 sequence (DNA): TGCAGCGTTGAAAAGGGGAAGACTGAAGCTTTCTTT. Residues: CSVEKGKTEAFF.

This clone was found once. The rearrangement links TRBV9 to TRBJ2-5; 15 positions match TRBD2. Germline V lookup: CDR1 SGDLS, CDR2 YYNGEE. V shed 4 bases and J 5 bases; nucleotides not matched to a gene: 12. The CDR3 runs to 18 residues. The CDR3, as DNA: TGTGCCAGCAGCCCTTACCACGGACTAGCGGGGGGGCCGGAGACCCAGTACTTC. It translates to CASSPYHGLAGGPETQYF.

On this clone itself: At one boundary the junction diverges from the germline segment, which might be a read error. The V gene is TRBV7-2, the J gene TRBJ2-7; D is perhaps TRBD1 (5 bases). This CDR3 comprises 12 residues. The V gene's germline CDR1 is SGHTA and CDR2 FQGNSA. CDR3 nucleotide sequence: TGTGCCAGCGGCTTTACAGGTTACGAGCAGTACTTC. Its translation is CASGFTGYEQYF.

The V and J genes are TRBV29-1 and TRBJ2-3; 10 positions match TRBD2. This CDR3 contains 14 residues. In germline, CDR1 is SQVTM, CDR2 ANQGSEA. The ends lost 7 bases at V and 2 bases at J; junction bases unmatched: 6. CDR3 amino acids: CSGVAGGYTDTQYF. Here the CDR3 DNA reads TGCAGCGGTGTAGCGGGGGGATACACAGATACGCAGTATTTT.

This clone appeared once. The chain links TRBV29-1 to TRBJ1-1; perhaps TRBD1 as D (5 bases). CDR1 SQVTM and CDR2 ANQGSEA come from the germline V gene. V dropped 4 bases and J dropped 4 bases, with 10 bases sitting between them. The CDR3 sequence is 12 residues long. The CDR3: CSVVPDSTEAFF. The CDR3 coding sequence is TGCAGCGTTGTCCCCGACAGCACTGAAGCTTTCTTT. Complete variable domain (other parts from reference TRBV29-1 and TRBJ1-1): SAVISQKPSRDICQRGTSLTIQCQVDSQVTMMFWYRQQPGQSLTLIATANQGSEATYESGFVIDKFPISRPNLTFSTLTVSNMSPEDSSIYLCSVVPDSTEAFFGQGTRLTVV.

The CDR3: CASSFVRAGGETQYF. The CDR3, as DNA: TGTGCCAGCAGCTTCGTGAGGGCGGGGGGTGAGACCCAGTACTTC. This sequence joins TRBV5-4 and TRBJ2-5; 8 bases agree with TRBD2. Trimming took 2 bases from V and 5 from J; bases not matched to a gene: 8. This CDR3 comprises 15 residues. Looked up from germline, CDR1 is SGHNT and CDR2 is YYREEE (reference sequence).

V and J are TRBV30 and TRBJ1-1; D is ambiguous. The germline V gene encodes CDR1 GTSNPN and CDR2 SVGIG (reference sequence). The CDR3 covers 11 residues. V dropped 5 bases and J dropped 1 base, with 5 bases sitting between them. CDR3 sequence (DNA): TGTGCCTGGCAGGAGAACACTGAAGCTTTCTTT. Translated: CAWQENTEAFF.